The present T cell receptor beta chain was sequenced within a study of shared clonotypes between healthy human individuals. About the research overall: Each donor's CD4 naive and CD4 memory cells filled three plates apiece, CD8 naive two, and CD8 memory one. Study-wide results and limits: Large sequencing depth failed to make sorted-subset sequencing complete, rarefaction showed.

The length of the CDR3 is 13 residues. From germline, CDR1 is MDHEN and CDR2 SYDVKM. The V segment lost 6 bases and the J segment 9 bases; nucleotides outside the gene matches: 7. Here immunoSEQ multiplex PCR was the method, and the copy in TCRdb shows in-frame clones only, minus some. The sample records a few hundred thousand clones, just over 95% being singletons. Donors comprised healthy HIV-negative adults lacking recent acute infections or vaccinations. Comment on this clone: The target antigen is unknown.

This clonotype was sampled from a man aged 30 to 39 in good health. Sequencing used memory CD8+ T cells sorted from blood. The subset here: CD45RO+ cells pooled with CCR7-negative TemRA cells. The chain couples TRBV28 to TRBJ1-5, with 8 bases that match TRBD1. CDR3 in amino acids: CASRGGQEPPQHF. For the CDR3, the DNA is TGTGCCAGCAGGGGGGGACAGGAGCCGCCCCAGCATTTT.